The TCR beta chain described here comes from a study of T-cell memory formation after mild COVID-19. Looking at the study overall: TCR clusters were mostly donor specific.

TCRdb recomputed calls from the 5' RACE reads with MiXCR, one row per CDR3 protein. The table includes around 300,000 distinct CDR3 sequences, 8% to 10% detected once. This clonotype turned up a few times. Its antigen is unknown. Looked up from germline, CDR1 is MGHRA and CDR2 is YSYEKL. CDR3 length: 16 amino acids. Between the trimmed V and J ends, which lost 0 bases and 8 bases, there was a span of 16 bases. Findings and caveats of the study: Balance between CD4 and CD8 was seen in clones contracting day 15 to 85, and a CD4+ lean was seen in later expanders. Unconfirmed was the SARS-CoV-2 specificity of second-wave clones that peaked on day 37. Contracting CD4+ clones lay largely in CM and EM, with CD8+ ones residing in EMRA.

The rearrangement links TRBV4-1 to TRBJ1-4; D may be TRBD1 (5 bases). Sequencing input: PBMCs or a T cell subset sorted from them (not recorded which). The clonotype was recovered from a man between 18 and 29 years old who had mild COVID-19 (a few samples of this study predate the infection). Cell type and time point are not known. CDR3 residues: CASSQDRVEVGEKLFF. The CDR3 bases are TGCGCCAGCAGCCAAGACAGGGTCGAGGTAGGCGAAAAACTGTTTTTT.